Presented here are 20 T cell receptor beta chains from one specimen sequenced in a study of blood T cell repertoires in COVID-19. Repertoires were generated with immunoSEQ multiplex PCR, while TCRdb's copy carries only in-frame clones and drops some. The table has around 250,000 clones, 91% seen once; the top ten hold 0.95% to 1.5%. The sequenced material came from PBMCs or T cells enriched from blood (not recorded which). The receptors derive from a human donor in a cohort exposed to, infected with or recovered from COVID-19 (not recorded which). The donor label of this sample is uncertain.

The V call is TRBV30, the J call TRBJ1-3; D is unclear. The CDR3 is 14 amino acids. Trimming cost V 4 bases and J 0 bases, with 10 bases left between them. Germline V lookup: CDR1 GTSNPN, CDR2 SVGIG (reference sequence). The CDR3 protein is CAWKVDNSGNTIYF. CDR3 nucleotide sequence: TGTGCCTGGAAGGTTGACAACTCTGGAAACACCATATATTTT.

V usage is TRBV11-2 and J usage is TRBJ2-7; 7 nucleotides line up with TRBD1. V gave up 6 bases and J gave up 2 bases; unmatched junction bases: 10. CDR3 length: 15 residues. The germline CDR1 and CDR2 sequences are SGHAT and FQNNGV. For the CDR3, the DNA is TGTGCCAGCAGACGAACTCGGGACAGCCCCTACGAGCAGTACTTC. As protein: CASRRTRDSPYEQYF.

CDR3 amino acids: CASSGETGSNQPQHF. The CDR3 region has the DNA TGTGCCAGCAGTGGGGAGACAGGGAGCAATCAGCCCCAGCATTTT. This chain uses TRBV2 with TRBJ1-5; 7 positions match TRBD1. Germline loops: CDR1 SNHLY, CDR2 FYNNEI. This CDR3 spans 15 amino acids. V shed 4 bases, J shed 1 base, and the junction held 4 bases outside the gene matches.

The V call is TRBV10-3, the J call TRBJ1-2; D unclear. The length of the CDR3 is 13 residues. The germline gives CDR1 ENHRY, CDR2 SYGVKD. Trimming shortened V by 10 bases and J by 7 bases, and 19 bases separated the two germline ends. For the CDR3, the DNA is TGTGCCACCAATGGAGCGGAACTAGCTGGCTACACCTTC. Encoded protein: CATNGAELAGYTF.

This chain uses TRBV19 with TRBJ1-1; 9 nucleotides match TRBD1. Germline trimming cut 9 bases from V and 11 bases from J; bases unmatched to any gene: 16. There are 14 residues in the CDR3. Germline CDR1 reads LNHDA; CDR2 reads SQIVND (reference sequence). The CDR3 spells CASSQQGANNEAFF. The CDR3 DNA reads TGTGCCAGCTCTCAACAGGGGGCGAATAACGAGGCTTTCTTT.

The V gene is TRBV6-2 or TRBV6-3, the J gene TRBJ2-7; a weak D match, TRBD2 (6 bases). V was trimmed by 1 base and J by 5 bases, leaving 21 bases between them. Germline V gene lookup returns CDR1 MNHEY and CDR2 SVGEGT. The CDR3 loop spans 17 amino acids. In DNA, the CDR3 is TGTGCCAGCAGTTACTTTTTTCGAGTAGGGAGGTCCAACGAGCAGTACTTC. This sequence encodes CASSYFFRVGRSNEQYF.

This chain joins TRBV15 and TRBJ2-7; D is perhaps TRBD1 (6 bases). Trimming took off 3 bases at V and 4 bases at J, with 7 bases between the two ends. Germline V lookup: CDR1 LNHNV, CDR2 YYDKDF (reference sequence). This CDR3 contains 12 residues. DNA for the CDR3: TGTGCCACCAGCAGGGACAGTTACGAGCAGTACTTC. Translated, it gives CATSRDSYEQYF.

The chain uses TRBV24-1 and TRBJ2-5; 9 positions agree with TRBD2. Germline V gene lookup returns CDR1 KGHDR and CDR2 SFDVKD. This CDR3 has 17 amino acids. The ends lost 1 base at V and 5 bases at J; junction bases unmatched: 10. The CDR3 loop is CATSDFDLGSGRETQYF. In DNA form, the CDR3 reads TGTGCCACCAGTGATTTCGATTTGGGGAGCGGGAGGGAGACCCAGTACTTC.

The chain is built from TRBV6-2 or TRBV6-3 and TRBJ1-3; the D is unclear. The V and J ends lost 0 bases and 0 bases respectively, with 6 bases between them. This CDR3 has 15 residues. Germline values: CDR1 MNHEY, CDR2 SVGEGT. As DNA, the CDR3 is TGTGCCAGCAGTTACTCCTACCGCTCTGGAAACACCATATATTTT. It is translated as CASSYSYRSGNTIYF.

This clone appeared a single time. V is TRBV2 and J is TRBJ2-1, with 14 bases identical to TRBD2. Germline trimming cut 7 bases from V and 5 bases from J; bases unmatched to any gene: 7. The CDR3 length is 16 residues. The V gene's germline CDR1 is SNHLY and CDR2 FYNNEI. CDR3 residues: CASTLLGLAGDNEQFF. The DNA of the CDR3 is TGTGCCAGCACCCTCCTGGGACTAGCGGGGGACAATGAGCAGTTCTTC.

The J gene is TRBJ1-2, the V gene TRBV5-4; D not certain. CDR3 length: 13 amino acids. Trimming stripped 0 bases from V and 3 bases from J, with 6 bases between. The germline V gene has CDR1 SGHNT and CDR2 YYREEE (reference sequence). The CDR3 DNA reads TGTGCCAGCAGCTTGGGCGGATACTATGGCTACACCTTC. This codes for CASSLGGYYGYTF.

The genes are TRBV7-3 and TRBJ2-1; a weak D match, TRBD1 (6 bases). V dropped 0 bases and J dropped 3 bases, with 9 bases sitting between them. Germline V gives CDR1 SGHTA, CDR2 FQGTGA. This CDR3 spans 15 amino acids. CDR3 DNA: TGTGCCAGCAGCTTAACAGGGGGTAACTACAATGAGCAGTTCTTC. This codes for CASSLTGGNYNEQFF.

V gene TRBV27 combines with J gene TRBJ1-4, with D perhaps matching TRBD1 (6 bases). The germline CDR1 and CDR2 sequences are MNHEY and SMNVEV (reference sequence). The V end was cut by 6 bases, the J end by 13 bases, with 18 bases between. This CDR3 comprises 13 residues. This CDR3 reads CASSPSRRGGLFF. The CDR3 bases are TGTGCCAGCAGCCCCTCCCGAAGGGGGGGACTGTTTTTT.

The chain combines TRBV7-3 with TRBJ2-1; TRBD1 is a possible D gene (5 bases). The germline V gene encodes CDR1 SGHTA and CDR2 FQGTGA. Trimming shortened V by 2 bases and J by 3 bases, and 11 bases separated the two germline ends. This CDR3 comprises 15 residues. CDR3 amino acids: CASSLAGNNYNEQFF. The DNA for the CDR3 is TGTGCCAGCAGCTTAGCAGGGAACAACTACAATGAGCAGTTCTTC.

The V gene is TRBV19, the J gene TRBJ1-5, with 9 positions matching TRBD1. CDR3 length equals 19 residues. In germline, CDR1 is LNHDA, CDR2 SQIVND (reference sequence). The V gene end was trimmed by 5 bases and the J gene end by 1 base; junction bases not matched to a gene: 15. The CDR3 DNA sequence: TGTGCCAGTAGTTTACCCTTCCGCCGACAGGGGGAAAGCAATCAGCCCCAGCATTTT. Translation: CASSLPFRRQGESNQPQHF.

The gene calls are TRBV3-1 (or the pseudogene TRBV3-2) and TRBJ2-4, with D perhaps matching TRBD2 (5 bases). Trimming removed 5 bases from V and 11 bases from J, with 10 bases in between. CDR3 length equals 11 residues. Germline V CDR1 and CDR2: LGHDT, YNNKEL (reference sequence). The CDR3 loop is CASSERGFQYF. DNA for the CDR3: TGTGCCAGCAGCGAACGGGGATTTCAGTACTTC.

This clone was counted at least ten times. CDR3 sequence: CAWSPGTGGVGYTF. For the CDR3, the DNA is TGTGCCTGGAGTCCCGGGACAGGCGGCGTGGGCTACACCTTC. The V gene is TRBV30, the J gene TRBJ1-2; 8 bases agree with TRBD1. This CDR3 region has 14 residues. Per germline, CDR1 GTSNPN and CDR2 SVGIG (reference sequence). With V trimmed by 2 bases and J by 8 bases, 10 bases remained unmatched.

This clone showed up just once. CDR3 sequence reads: CASSSTVTNEKLFF. CDR3 DNA: TGTGCCAGTAGTTCGACAGTGACTAATGAAAAACTGTTTTTT. The rearrangement links TRBV19 to TRBJ1-4; possibly TRBD1 for D (5 bases). The germline V gene has CDR1 LNHDA and CDR2 SQIVND (reference sequence). V lost 5 bases to trimming and J lost 2 bases, with 9 bases between them. This CDR3 has 14 amino acids. Based on the CDR3 plus reference TRBV19 and TRBJ1-4, the full variable domain is DGGITQSPKYLFRKEGQNVTLSCEQNLNHDAMYWYRQDPGQGLRLIYYSQIVNDFQKGDIAEGYSVSREKKESFPLTVTSAQKNPTAFYLCASSSTVTNEKLFFGSGTQLSVL.

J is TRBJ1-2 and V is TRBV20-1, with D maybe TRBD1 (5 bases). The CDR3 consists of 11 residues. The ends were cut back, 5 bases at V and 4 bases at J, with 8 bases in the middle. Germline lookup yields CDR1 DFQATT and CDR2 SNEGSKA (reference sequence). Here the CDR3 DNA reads TGCAGTGCTCCTGACAGCTATGGCTACACCTTC. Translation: CSAPDSYGYTF.

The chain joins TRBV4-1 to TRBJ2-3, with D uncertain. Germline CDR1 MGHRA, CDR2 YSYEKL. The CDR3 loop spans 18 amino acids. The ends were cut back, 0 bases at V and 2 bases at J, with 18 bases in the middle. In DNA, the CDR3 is TGCGCCAGCAGCCAAGATAATCCCAGGCTTGCACACACAGATACGCAGTATTTT. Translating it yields CASSQDNPRLAHTDTQYF.